The next 30 T cell receptor beta chains were all read from a single sample in a study of CD4 T cells in relation to SARS-CoV-2 and coronaviruses. Using immunoSEQ multiplex PCR, the repertoire was profiled, and TCRdb retains in-frame clones only, with some absent. The table lists around 65,000 clones, 80% to 90% of them singletons. CD4+ T cells from unexposed donors were obtained before the COVID-19 pandemic (2011-2018). The material sequenced was memory CD4+ T cells from PBMCs. The receptor set was obtained from a human donor in good health.

This chain uses TRBV5-5 with TRBJ1-3; D might be TRBD1 (6 bases). Trimming shortened V by 5 bases and J by 0 bases, and 18 bases separated the two germline ends. The CDR3 contains 17 residues. Germline assignment: CDR1 SGHKS and CDR2 YYEKEE (reference sequence). The CDR3, as DNA: TGTGCCAGCAGTCGGGACACCTTACTCTTCTCTGGAAACACCATATATTTT. It codes for CASSRDTLLFSGNTIYF.

The rearrangement links TRBV27 to TRBJ2-7; D is undetermined. Trimming removed 6 bases from V and 3 bases from J, with 12 bases in between. From germline, CDR1 is MNHEY and CDR2 SMNVEV (reference sequence). The CDR3 covers 13 residues. Written as DNA, the CDR3 is TGTGCCAGCAGCATGGGGATAAGCTACGAGCAGTACTTC. Translation: CASSMGISYEQYF.

The rearrangement joins TRBV2 to TRBJ2-7; a weak D match, TRBD2 (6 bases). V was pared by 6 bases and J by 7 bases, with 13 bases between. The length of the CDR3 is 12 residues. Germline V gives CDR1 SNHLY, CDR2 FYNNEI. The CDR3 nucleotides are TGTGCCAGCAGGCAGGAGGGCTGGGAGCAGTACTTC. It encodes CASRQEGWEQYF.

This clone was detected only once. The V gene is TRBV18, the J gene TRBJ2-7; 8 nucleotides match TRBD1. CDR1 and CDR2 (germline): KGHSH, LQKENI. J gave up 5 bases and V 4 bases, and 10 bases lay outside the gene matches. CDR3 length equals 15 residues. The CDR3 spells CASSRGQGIVHEQYF. Written as DNA, the CDR3 is TGTGCCAGCTCACGAGGACAGGGAATCGTCCACGAGCAGTACTTC. Full variable domain (missing parts from reference TRBV18 and TRBJ2-7): NAGVMQNPRHLVRRRGQEARLRCSPMKGHSHVYWYRQLPEEGLKFMVYLQKENIIDESGMPKERFSAEFPKEGPSILRIQQVVRGDSAAYFCASSRGQGIVHEQYFGPGTRLTVT.

This clone occurred once. One end of the junction does not line up with germline, which may come from a read error. This rearrangement joins TRBV5-6 to TRBJ2-6; no reliable D call. This CDR3 comprises 17 residues. CDR1 and CDR2 from the germline V gene are SGHDT and YYEEEE. CDR3 sequence: CASRFAMGHSGANVLTF. The CDR3 DNA reads as TGTGCCAGCCGCTTTGCTATGGGCCACTCTGGGGCCAACGTCCTGACTTTC. Together with reference TRBV5-6 and TRBJ2-6, the CDR3 gives the full variable domain: DAGVTQSPTHLIKTRGQQVTLRCSPKSGHDTVSWYQQALGQGPQFIFQYYEEEERQRGNFPDRFSGHQFPNYSSELNVNALLLGDSALYLCASRFAMGHSGANVLTFGAGSRLTVL.

The chain couples TRBV9 to TRBJ2-5, with a possible D match to TRBD1 (5 bases). Trimming stripped 0 bases from V and 1 base from J, with 13 bases between. This CDR3 region has 16 residues. Germline CDR1 and CDR2: SGDLS and YYNGEE. The CDR3, as DNA: TGTGCCAGCAGCGTAGGAGCAGGGAACCCCCAAGAGACCCAGTACTTC. Amino acids: CASSVGAGNPQETQYF. Using reference TRBV9 and TRBJ2-5 for the parts outside the CDR3, the full variable domain is DSGVTQTPKHLITATGQRVTLRCSPRSGDLSVYWYQQSLDQGLQFLIQYYNGEERAKGNILERFSAQQFPDLHSELNLSSLELGDSALYFCASSVGAGNPQETQYFGPGTRLLVL.

This clone was counted a single time. V is TRBV6-6 and J is TRBJ2-5; unclear D gene. Looked up from germline, CDR1 is MNHNY and CDR2 is SVGAGI (reference sequence). V lost 8 bases and J 2 bases, leaving 6 bases between the germline ends. CDR3 size: 11 residues. This chain's CDR3 is CASALQETQYF. In nucleotides, the CDR3 is TGTGCCAGCGCACTACAAGAGACCCAGTACTTC.

The chain combines TRBV5-6 with TRBJ2-5; tentatively, D is TRBD1 or TRBD2 (6 bases each). CDR1 and CDR2 from the germline V gene are SGHDT and YYEEEE. The CDR3 has 14 residues. V was pared by 0 bases and J by 6 bases, with 12 bases between. CDR3: CASSLAWGAKTQYF. CDR3 nucleotide sequence: TGTGCCAGCAGCTTGGCGTGGGGGGCGAAGACCCAGTACTTC.

The CDR3 nucleotides are TGTGCCAGTAACGCCGTCGGGACAGGGGGTGAAAAACTGTTTTTT. Its translation is CASNAVGTGGEKLFF. The rearrangement links TRBV19 to TRBJ1-4; 11 nucleotides align to TRBD1. The CDR3 has 15 residues. The ends lost 7 bases at V and 7 bases at J; junction bases unmatched: 8. Germline V gene data show CDR1 as LNHDA and CDR2 as SQIVND (reference sequence).

This chain uses TRBV7-8 with TRBJ2-7, with D tentatively TRBD1 (6 bases). The CDR3 runs 13 residues. V lost 10 bases and J lost 7, with 20 bases in between. Germline assignment: CDR1 SGHVS and CDR2 FQNEAQ. The CDR3 coding sequence is TGTGCCACCAGGGGCCTCGAGACGGGAGAGCAGTACTTC. This translates into CATRGLETGEQYF.

The J gene is TRBJ2-7, the V gene TRBV28; 11 bases are shared with TRBD1. The J segment lost 4 bases and the V segment lost 5 bases, leaving 4 bases of the junction unmatched. Germline values: CDR1 MDHEN, CDR2 SYDVKM. CDR3 length: 14 amino acids. In nucleotides, the CDR3 is TGTGCCAGCAGTAGGACAGGGGGCGCATACGAGCAGTACTTC. Translating it yields CASSRTGGAYEQYF.

The chain links TRBV18 to TRBJ1-2, with D uncertain. This CDR3 comprises 13 residues. Trimming took off 0 bases at V and 8 bases at J, with 10 bases between the two ends. Germline V gives CDR1 KGHSH, CDR2 LQKENI. CDR3 DNA sequence: TGTGCCAGCTCACCACCGCCAGGCGGGGGCTACACCTTC. Encoded protein: CASSPPPGGGYTF.

There are a few counts of this clone. The V call is TRBV6-2 or TRBV6-3, the J call TRBJ2-7; D not certain. Looked up from germline, CDR1 is MNHEY and CDR2 is SVGEGT. V was clipped by 7 bases and J by 6 bases, with 19 bases between them. The CDR3 covers 14 residues. The CDR3 DNA is TGTGCCAGCACCCCGGGCCCCACCGGTAGCGAGCAGTACTTC. This codes for CASTPGPTGSEQYF.

V is TRBV6-5 and J is TRBJ1-2; 10 nucleotides agree with TRBD1. This CDR3 region has 14 residues. V lost 0 bases and J lost 7; bases outside the gene matches: 2. In germline, CDR1 is MNHEY, CDR2 SVGAGI. The CDR3 coding sequence is TGTGCCAGCAGTTACTCGGGGACAGGGGCTGGCTACACCTTC. It is translated as CASSYSGTGAGYTF.

J is TRBJ2-3 and V is TRBV5-1; D might be TRBD2 (6 bases). Trimming took off 4 bases at V and 2 bases at J, with 11 bases between the two ends. Looked up from germline, CDR1 is SGHRS and CDR2 is YFSETQ. The CDR3 is 14 residues long. This chain's CDR3 is CASSQPGLTDTQYF. The CDR3 nucleotides are TGCGCCAGCAGCCAACCGGGACTCACAGATACGCAGTATTTT. The entire variable domain, with the rest obtained from reference TRBV5-1 and TRBJ2-3, is as follows: KAGVTQTPRYLIKTRGQQVTLSCSPISGHRSVSWYQQTPGQGLQFLFEYFSETQRNKGNFPGRFSGRQFSNSRSEMNVSTLELGDSALYLCASSQPGLTDTQYFGPGTRLTVL.

In DNA form, the CDR3 reads TGTGCCAGCAGCGGGAACAGGGATCAGCCCCAGCATTTT. Translation: CASSGNRDQPQHF. This chain joins TRBV11-2 and TRBJ1-5, with TRBD1 as a possible D gene (6 bases). The germline V gene encodes CDR1 SGHAT and CDR2 FQNNGV. The CDR3 loop spans 13 amino acids. Trimming pared 5 bases from V and 5 bases from J, leaving 10 bases between.

The gene calls are TRBV27 and TRBJ2-7; 9 positions match TRBD1. Looked up from germline, CDR1 is MNHEY and CDR2 is SMNVEV (reference sequence). The trim removed 3 bases at V and 3 bases at J, leaving 3 bases unmatched. CDR3 length equals 14 residues. The CDR3: CASSFWDRVYEQYF. For the CDR3, the DNA is TGTGCCAGCAGTTTCTGGGACAGGGTCTACGAGCAGTACTTC.

The chain joins TRBV10-3 to TRBJ2-7; 11 bases agree with TRBD2. The CDR3 consists of 13 residues. The V and J ends lost 10 bases and 4 bases, in that order; junction bases with no gene match: 6. Germline V CDR1 and CDR2: ENHRY, SYGVKD. The CDR3 spells CANAGTSGYEQYF. The CDR3 coding sequence is TGTGCCAACGCCGGGACTAGCGGTTACGAGCAGTACTTC.

This chain's CDR3 is CASSRDFKAEQFF. In DNA, the CDR3 is TGTGCCAGTAGTAGGGACTTTAAAGCTGAGCAGTTCTTC. V usage is TRBV19 and J usage is TRBJ2-1; perhaps TRBD2 as D (6 bases). The CDR3 has 13 amino acids. Per the germline V gene, CDR1 is LNHDA and CDR2 is SQIVND (reference sequence). V dropped 4 bases and J dropped 9 bases, with 13 bases sitting between them. The whole variable domain, filled in from reference TRBV19 and TRBJ2-1, reads DGGITQSPKYLFRKEGQNVTLSCEQNLNHDAMYWYRQDPGQGLRLIYYSQIVNDFQKGDIAEGYSVSREKKESFPLTVTSAQKNPTAFYLCASSRDFKAEQFFGPGTRLTVL.

The genes are TRBV3-1 (or the pseudogene TRBV3-2) and TRBJ2-1; 9 bases map to TRBD1. The J segment lost 7 bases and the V segment lost 4 bases, leaving 8 bases of the junction unmatched. This CDR3 is built from 15 residues. Germline V gene data show CDR1 as LGHDT and CDR2 as YNNKEL (reference sequence). CDR3 region: CASSRTGQGRNEQFF. The CDR3 DNA follows: TGTGCCAGCAGCCGTACAGGACAGGGGAGAAATGAGCAGTTCTTC.

A single count supports this clone. The genes are TRBV5-1 and TRBJ2-7, with 9 positions matching TRBD2. V lost 1 base to trimming and J lost 7 bases; unmatched junction nucleotides: 21. Germline values: CDR1 SGHRS, CDR2 YFSETQ. The CDR3 is made up of 19 amino acids. CDR3 protein: CASSLWWGGREGRSREQYF. CDR3 coding DNA: TGCGCCAGCAGCTTGTGGTGGGGAGGGCGGGAGGGCCGTTCGAGAGAGCAGTACTTC.

This clone has more than one count but fewer than ten. This chain uses TRBV30 with TRBJ1-2, with a tentative D call TRBD1 (5 bases). This CDR3 comprises 13 residues. The germline V gene has CDR1 GTSNPN and CDR2 SVGIG (reference sequence). Trimming removed 5 bases from V and 8 bases from J, with 18 bases in between. CDR3: CAWGALLGRGYTF. CDR3 in DNA: TGTGCCTGGGGGGCCCTGTTAGGAAGAGGCTACACCTTC.

CDR3 in amino acids: CASRIDKSSTDTQYF. The CDR3 region has the DNA TGTGCCAGCAGAATAGACAAGTCCAGCACAGATACGCAGTATTTT. The chain carries TRBV5-4 and TRBJ2-3, with unresolved D. This CDR3 comprises 15 residues. Deletions cut 5 bases from V and 0 bases from J, with 13 bases between. Germline CDR1 is SGHNT and CDR2 is YYREEE (reference sequence).

The chain uses TRBV7-3 and TRBJ2-7, with 11 bases lining up with TRBD1. CDR3 length equals 16 residues. With 5 bases clipped from V and 2 bases from J, the junction kept 8 bases outside the gene matches. The germline V gene encodes CDR1 SGHTA and CDR2 FQGTGA. Here the CDR3 reads CASSLSGTGGTYEQYF. CDR3 sequence (DNA): TGTGCCAGCAGCCTCTCCGGGACAGGGGGGACCTACGAGCAGTACTTC.

This clone was observed once. The V and J genes are TRBV21-1 and TRBJ1-5; the D call of TRBD1 is as the table states it, not checked on the DNA. TRBV21-1 is labeled a pseudogene. The CDR3 length is 21 residues. CDR3 bases: TGTGCCAGCAGCACACCAACCGGGGGACAGGGGGGGTTGGCGAGCAATCAGCCCCAGCATTTT. This encodes CASSTPTGGQGGLASNQPQHF.

V and J are TRBV7-2 and TRBJ1-4; 8 nucleotides match TRBD1. The CDR3 spans 15 residues. Looked up from germline, CDR1 is SGHTA and CDR2 is FQGNSA. J lost 7 bases, V lost 7 bases, and 11 bases had no gene match. CDR3 coding DNA: TGTGCCAGCACCTGGGAACAGGGGGGGACTGAAAAACTGTTTTTT. Its translation is CASTWEQGGTEKLFF.

The chain has TRBV2 and TRBJ2-5, with TRBD2 matching 10 bases. This CDR3 has 15 residues. V gave up 1 base and J gave up 5 bases; unmatched junction bases: 4. Germline CDR1 is SNHLY and CDR2 is FYNNEI. CDR3 sequence: CASSEETGLAETQYF. For the CDR3, the DNA is TGTGCCAGCAGTGAAGAAACGGGACTAGCGGAGACCCAGTACTTC.

V gene TRBV10-3 combines with J gene TRBJ2-1; TRBD2 matches at 11 bases. Losses at the gene ends were 0 bases for V and 0 bases for J; bases not matched to a gene: 7. The length of the CDR3 is 19 residues. From germline, CDR1 is ENHRY and CDR2 SYGVKD. Here the CDR3 reads CAISESPGLAVSSYNEQFF. The DNA of the CDR3 is TGTGCCATCAGTGAGTCTCCGGGACTAGCGGTTAGCTCCTACAATGAGCAGTTCTTC.

This chain connects TRBV28 to TRBJ1-5; D unresolved. In germline, CDR1 is MDHEN, CDR2 SYDVKM. The CDR3 spans 14 residues. V lost 7 bases and J 3 bases, leaving 13 bases between the germline ends. The CDR3 DNA sequence: TGTGCCAGCACAATTCCAGGATTCAATCAGCCCCAGCATTTT. This gives the protein CASTIPGFNQPQHF. Looking up the rest from reference TRBV28 and TRBJ1-5 gives the full variable domain: DVKVTQSSRYLVKRTGEKVFLECVQDMDHENMFWYRQDPGLGLRLIYFSYDVKMKEKGDIPEGYSVSREKKERFSLILESASTNQTSMYLCASTIPGFNQPQHFGDGTRLSIL.

This chain uses TRBV2 with TRBJ2-1; TRBD2 is a possible D gene (5 bases). This CDR3 spans 13 amino acids. Germline CDR1 and CDR2: SNHLY and FYNNEI. The germline V and J ends were trimmed by 7 bases and 1 base, with 8 bases remaining between them. In DNA form, the CDR3 reads TGTGCCAGCATGAGCGGTTCCTACAATGAGCAGTTCTTC. It is translated as CASMSGSYNEQFF.